This TCR beta chain was recorded in a study of long-term antiretroviral therapy in people with HIV. With survey level as its setting, the immunoSEQ assay was v3.0. The protocol was immunoSEQ multiplex PCR, while the TCRdb copy is restricted to in-frame clones and leaves out a portion. There are about 28,000 clones in the sample; about nine tenths occur only once, and around 4.2% lies in the top ten. CDR1 and CDR2 (germline): MNHNS, SASEGT. The CDR3 consists of 14 residues. The trim removed 5 bases at V and 5 bases at J, leaving 5 bases unmatched. The chain recombines TRBV6-1 with TRBJ1-5; the match to TRBD1 covers 8 bases. This TCR derives from a man in his late teens or twenties with HIV. The specimen comprised unsorted PBMCs, sampled 3.1 years after starting antiretroviral therapy. The CDR3 loop reads CASSLDRGDQPQHF. CDR3 in DNA: TGTGCCAGCAGTCTCGACAGGGGAGATCAGCCCCAGCATTTT.